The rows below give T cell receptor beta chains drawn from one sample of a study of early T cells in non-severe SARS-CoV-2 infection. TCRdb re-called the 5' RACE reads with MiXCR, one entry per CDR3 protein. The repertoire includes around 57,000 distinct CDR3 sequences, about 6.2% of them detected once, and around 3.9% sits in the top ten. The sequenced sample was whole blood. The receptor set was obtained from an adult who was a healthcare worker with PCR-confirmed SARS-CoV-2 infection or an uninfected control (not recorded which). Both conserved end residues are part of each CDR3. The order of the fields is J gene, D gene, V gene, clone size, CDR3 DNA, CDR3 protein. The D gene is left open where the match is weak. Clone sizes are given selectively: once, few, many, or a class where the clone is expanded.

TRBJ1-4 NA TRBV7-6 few TGTGCCAGCAGCCTCCCGGGGAAGGGTAACGAAAAACTGTTTTTT CASSLPGKGNEKLFF
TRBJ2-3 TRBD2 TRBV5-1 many TGCGCCAGCAGCTTGGCCAGCGGGGGGCCGAATACGCAGTATTTT CASSLASGGPNTQYF
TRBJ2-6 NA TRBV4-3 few TGCGCCAGCAGCGCGACAGAATTCTCTGGGGCCAACGTCCTGACTTTC CASSATEFSGANVLTF
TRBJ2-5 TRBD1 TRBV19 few TGTGCCAGTAGTCCCCGGACAGGGCGGCAGACCCAGTACTTC CASSPRTGRQTQYF
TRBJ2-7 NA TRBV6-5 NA TGTGCCAGCACCGACAGAGGGGCCCCCCACGAGCAGTACTTC CASTDRGAPHEQYF
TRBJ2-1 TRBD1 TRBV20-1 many TGCAGTGCTAGCCGGGACAGGGGACGCAATGAGCAGTTCTTC CSASRDRGRNEQFF
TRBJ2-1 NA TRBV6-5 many TGTGCCTCCCCGGGGTGGAGCTCCTACAATGAGCAGTTCTTC CASPGWSSYNEQFF
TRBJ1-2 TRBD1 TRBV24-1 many TGTGCCACCAGTGATTTCTCGACAGGGGGCATCGGCTACACCTTC CATSDFSTGGIGYTF
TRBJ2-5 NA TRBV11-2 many TGTGCCAGCAGAGTACTCCGTGAAGAGACCCAGTACTTC CASRVLREETQYF
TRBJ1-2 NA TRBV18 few TGTGCCAGCTCCGTAAGGGGCTATGGCTACACCTTC CASSVRGYGYTF
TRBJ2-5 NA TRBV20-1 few TGCAGTGCTAGACGTAAGAGGGAGACCCAGTACTTC CSARRKRETQYF
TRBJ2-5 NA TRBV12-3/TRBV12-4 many TGTGCCAGCAGTGCTCTGAATCAAGGTCAGGAGACCCAGTACTTC CASSALNQGQETQYF
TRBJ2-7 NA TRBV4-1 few TGCGCCAGCAGCCAAGGATCTTTCAACTACGAGCAGTACTTC CASSQGSFNYEQYF
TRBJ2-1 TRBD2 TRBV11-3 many TGTGCCAGCAGCTTAAAACCGCTAGCGGGTGAGCAGTTCTTC CASSLKPLAGEQFF
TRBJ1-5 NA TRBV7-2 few TGTGCCAGCAGCTCACAGGGCCTCAATCAGCCCCAGCATTTT CASSSQGLNQPQHF